This TCR beta chain comes out of a study of a mutant IDH1 vaccine in newly diagnosed glioma. Background on the study: Eight vaccinations reached patients in weeks 1, 3, 5, 7, 11, 15, 19 and 23. Males made up roughly 60% and females about 40% of treated patients, whose mean age was around 40 years. Patients got their first vaccination 4-6 weeks after radiotherapy alone, or with temozolomide cycles.

Assay used: immunoSEQ multiplex PCR; TCRdb lists only in-frame clones, some missing. The repertoire holds fewer than 70,000 clones, with about 84% as singletons. A note on this clone: Its antigen remains unknown.

Whole-study results and caveats: Alterations occurring in top peripheral T cell clonotypes seemed unrelated to pseudoprogression.

This CDR3 spans 15 amino acids. Trimming removed 5 bases at V and 2 bases at J, with 12 bases between. Germline values: CDR1 SGHAT, CDR2 FQNNGV. As to time point: week 11, during vaccination. The content of each vaccine dose was 300 ug of mutant IDH1 20-mer peptide, and topical imiquimod accompanied it. The rearrangement joins TRBV11-2 to TRBJ1-4; D may be TRBD1 (5 bases). This sequence originates from a man aged 25 to 45 with glioma. This sample comprised PBMCs, obtained from a glioma patient whose treatment included an IDH1 peptide vaccine. CDR3 nucleotide sequence: TGTGCCAGCAGCCGCGCGGGGACGACTAATGAAAAACTGTTTTTT. The encoded protein is CASSRAGTTNEKLFF.